This T cell receptor beta chain was identified during a study of T-cell reconstitution after alpha-beta-depleted transplantation in children. For TCRbeta, the library was prepared with unique molecular identifiers. TCRdb called the PCR reads again in MiXCR, with one record for every CDR3 protein. This table has 600,000 to 700,000 distinct CDR3 sequences, over 15% appearing once. This clonotype was found many times. The ends were cut back, 0 bases at V and 6 bases at J, with 13 bases in the middle. The CDR3 spans 15 residues. Looked up from germline, CDR1 is SGHRS and CDR2 is YFSETQ. This TCR came from a human donor who donated a stem cell graft to a child with acute myeloid leukemia. The sample consisted of PBMCs from the stem cell graft donor, taken from the stem cell graft. The rearrangement links TRBV5-1 to TRBJ2-1, with D tentatively TRBD2 (7 bases). DNA of the CDR3: TGCGCCAGCAGCTTGGCCGCGGGGGCCCTCAATGAGCAGTTCTTC. Its protein product is CASSLAAGALNEQFF.